One sample yielded the 19 T cell receptor beta chains listed below, sequenced in a study of STAT3 mutations in large granular lymphocyte leukemia. Profiling relied on immunoSEQ multiplex PCR, and the TCRdb table lists in-frame clones only, not all of them. The sample carries tens of thousands of clones, roughly three quarters recorded once. Their antigen targets remain unknown. Whole-study results and caveats: At least one immunodominant TCR beta clonotype appeared in every T-cell large granular lymphocyte leukemia patient.

The sequenced material came from PBMCs. These receptors were collected from a human donor with T large granular lymphocyte leukemia. Some clones in this sample may be carry-over from other donors' samples.

V and J are TRBV6-6 and TRBJ1-1; unclear D gene. Trimming shortened V by 4 bases and J by 0 bases, and 6 bases separated the two germline ends. Germline CDR1 is MNHNY and CDR2 is SVGAGI (reference sequence). This CDR3 is 13 amino acids long. Here the CDR3 reads CASSSSLNTEAFF. As DNA, the CDR3 is TGTGCCAGCAGTTCCAGCCTGAACACTGAAGCTTTCTTT.

The chain has TRBV27 and TRBJ1-2; D unclear. This CDR3 is built from 16 residues. Germline lookup yields CDR1 MNHEY and CDR2 SMNVEV (reference sequence). The V end lost 2 bases, the J end lost 1 base, and 14 bases lay between the germline ends. CDR3 nucleotide sequence: TGTGCCAGCAGTTTAGTTCTACCACCGGATAACTATGGCTACACCTTC. This sequence encodes CASSLVLPPDNYGYTF.

This chain connects TRBV28 to TRBJ2-7, with no clear D. Trimming pared 4 bases from V and 6 bases from J, leaving 13 bases between. Germline values: CDR1 MDHEN, CDR2 SYDVKM. This CDR3 contains 13 residues. In DNA form, the CDR3 reads TGTGCCAGCAGTTCCCCGGTGAGCGCCGAGCAGTACTTC. It translates to CASSSPVSAEQYF.

As DNA, the CDR3 is TGTGCCAGCATCCATACGGGGGGCGAGTTTTATAATTCACCCCTCCACTTT. Protein: CASIHTGGEFYNSPLHF. The chain combines TRBV5-8 with TRBJ1-6, with D possibly being TRBD1 (6 bases). This CDR3 has 17 residues. Between the trimmed V and J ends, which lost 6 bases and 4 bases, there was a span of 20 bases. In germline, CDR1 is SGHTS, CDR2 YDEGEE.

The V call is TRBV11-2, the J call TRBJ1-2; D is possibly TRBD1 (5 bases). Germline V gene sequence: CDR1 SGHAT, CDR2 FQNNGV. Trimming left V 6 bases short and J 5 bases short, with 22 bases between. The CDR3 length is 16 residues. CDR3 loop: CASRTPGRGRAYGYTF. As DNA, the CDR3 is TGTGCCAGCAGGACTCCCGGCCGGGGCAGGGCGTATGGCTACACCTTC.

V is TRBV5-4 and J is TRBJ1-2; D is unresolved. Per the germline V gene, CDR1 is SGHNT and CDR2 is YYREEE (reference sequence). V was clipped by 0 bases and J by 7 bases, with 16 bases between them. The length of the CDR3 is 15 residues. The CDR3 nucleotides are TGTGCCAGCAGCTTGGAAGTGACTCAACTATCTGGCTACACCTTC. This codes for CASSLEVTQLSGYTF.

The chain joins TRBV27 to TRBJ1-6; D ambiguous. The CDR3 loop spans 12 amino acids. CDR1 and CDR2 (germline): MNHEY, SMNVEV (reference sequence). Trimming shortened V by 2 bases and J by 8 bases, and 4 bases separated the two germline ends. CDR3 nucleotide sequence: TGTGCCAGCAGTTTACTGGATTCACCCCTCCACTTT. This codes for CASSLLDSPLHF.

The gene calls are TRBV5-1 and TRBJ2-5, with D perhaps matching TRBD2 (5 bases). CDR3 length equals 13 residues. Germline values: CDR1 SGHRS, CDR2 YFSETQ. V lost 1 base, J lost 5 bases, and 9 bases lay in between. The CDR3 loop reads CASSLPGYETQYF. CDR3 in DNA: TGCGCCAGCAGCTTGCCGGGGTATGAGACCCAGTACTTC. The entire variable domain, with the rest obtained from reference TRBV5-1 and TRBJ2-5, is as follows: KAGVTQTPRYLIKTRGQQVTLSCSPISGHRSVSWYQQTPGQGLQFLFEYFSETQRNKGNFPGRFSGRQFSNSRSEMNVSTLELGDSALYLCASSLPGYETQYFGPGTRLLVL.

The chain employs TRBV4-3 and TRBJ2-2; the D is unclear. V was trimmed by 2 bases and J by 7 bases, leaving 11 bases between them. Germline-derived CDR1 and CDR2 are LGHNA and YSLEER. There are 14 residues in the CDR3. The CDR3 DNA follows: TGCGCCAGCAGCCAAACCCGCTTGCTCGGGGAGCTGTTTTTT. This gives the protein CASSQTRLLGELFF.

CDR3 in amino acids: CASSYSLGSDEQYV. Written as DNA, the CDR3 is TGTGCCAGCAGTTACTCGTTAGGCAGCGACGAGCAGTACGTC. The chain is built from TRBV6-5 and TRBJ2-7; D is unclear. The CDR3 extends over 14 amino acids. The V end was cut by 0 bases, the J end by 5 bases, with 11 bases between. Per the germline V gene, CDR1 is MNHEY and CDR2 is SVGAGI.

The V call is TRBV10-3, the J call TRBJ1-2; TRBD1 might be the D (5 bases). V shed 6 bases and J shed 4 bases, with 12 bases lying between them. The V gene's germline CDR1 is ENHRY and CDR2 SYGVKD. The CDR3 has 13 amino acids. Here the CDR3 DNA reads TGTGCCATCAGGGGACTGGACCTCTATGGCTACACCTTC. Protein product: CAIRGLDLYGYTF.

The chain combines TRBV29-1 with TRBJ2-5; D may correspond to TRBD1 or TRBD2 (5 bases each). Germline loops: CDR1 SQVTM, CDR2 ANQGSEA. V lost 6 bases, J lost 5 bases, and 19 bases lay in between. This CDR3 is 14 amino acids long. The CDR3 loop is CSVAGTPGRETQYF. The CDR3 nucleotides are TGCAGCGTCGCCGGGACCCCCGGCCGCGAGACCCAGTACTTC.

The chain links TRBV18 to TRBJ1-1; D ambiguous. Germline V gene data show CDR1 as KGHSH and CDR2 as LQKENI. The V end lost 2 bases, the J end lost 0 bases, and 4 bases lay between the germline ends. The CDR3 extends over 13 amino acids. The chain's CDR3 is CASSPELNTEAFF. CDR3 in DNA: TGTGCCAGCTCACCAGAACTGAACACTGAAGCTTTCTTT.

Details on this clone: At one boundary the junction diverges from the germline segment, which might be a read error. The rearrangement uses TRBV19 and TRBJ1-2, with D unclear. The CDR3 length is 13 residues. Per the germline V gene, CDR1 is LNHDA and CDR2 is SQIVND (reference sequence). The CDR3 nucleotides are TGTGCCAGTAGTATGGGTTGGACGGGATTCCTGATCTTC. Its protein product is CASSMGWTGFLIF. Variable domain in full (rest from reference TRBV19 and TRBJ1-2): DGGITQSPKYLFRKEGQNVTLSCEQNLNHDAMYWYRQDPGQGLRLIYYSQIVNDFQKGDIAEGYSVSREKKESFPLTVTSAQKNPTAFYLCASSMGWTGFLIFGSGTRLTVV.

This sequence joins TRBV13 and TRBJ2-2; D is perhaps TRBD2 (5 bases). Germline loops: CDR1 PRHDT, CDR2 FYEKMQ (reference sequence). CDR3 length equals 14 residues. Trimming stripped 6 bases from V and 4 bases from J, with 12 bases between. This CDR3 is CASSWLRGTGELFF. CDR3 in DNA: TGTGCCAGCAGTTGGCTCCGGGGCACCGGGGAGCTGTTTTTT. Combining the CDR3 with reference TRBV13 and TRBJ2-2 gives the whole variable domain AAGVIQSPRHLIKEKRETATLKCYPIPRHDTVYWYQQGPGQDPQFLISFYEKMQSDKGSIPDRFSAQQFSDYHSELNMSSLELGDSALYFCASSWLRGTGELFFGEGSRLTVL.

The chain links TRBV28 to TRBJ1-5; D might be TRBD1 (5 bases). The CDR3 sequence is 16 residues long. Germline loops: CDR1 MDHEN, CDR2 SYDVKM. Trimming took 2 bases from V and 0 from J, leaving 11 bases between them. For the CDR3, the DNA is TGTGCCAGCAGTTTAAGGGGAGGTGGTAGCAATCAGCCCCAGCATTTT. This translates into CASSLRGGGSNQPQHF.

The chain combines TRBV9 with TRBJ2-5, with 7 bases matching TRBD2. CDR1 is SGDLS, CDR2 YYNGEE, per germline. CDR3 length equals 16 residues. J was trimmed by 4 bases and V by 4 bases; bases with no gene match: 13. The CDR3 reads CASSSPGREWGETQYF. The DNA for the CDR3 is TGTGCCAGCAGCTCCCCAGGGAGGGAATGGGGAGAGACCCAGTACTTC.

The J gene is TRBJ2-7, the V gene TRBV18; TRBD2 matches at 8 bases. Trimming took 2 bases from V and 1 from J; bases not matched to a gene: 1. Germline lookup yields CDR1 KGHSH and CDR2 LQKENI. The CDR3 runs 14 residues. The CDR3 reads CASSPERGSYEQYF. CDR3 nucleotides: TGTGCCAGCTCACCAGAGCGGGGGTCCTACGAGCAGTACTTC.

The rearrangement links TRBV25-1 to TRBJ2-1; D may be TRBD2 (6 bases). V lost 8 bases and J 7 bases, leaving 15 bases between the germline ends. Germline CDR1 is MGHDK and CDR2 is SYGVNS. The CDR3 runs 13 residues. CDR3 amino acids: CASRAGRWNEQFF. The DNA of the CDR3 is TGTGCCAGCCGGGCGGGACGGTGGAATGAGCAGTTCTTC.